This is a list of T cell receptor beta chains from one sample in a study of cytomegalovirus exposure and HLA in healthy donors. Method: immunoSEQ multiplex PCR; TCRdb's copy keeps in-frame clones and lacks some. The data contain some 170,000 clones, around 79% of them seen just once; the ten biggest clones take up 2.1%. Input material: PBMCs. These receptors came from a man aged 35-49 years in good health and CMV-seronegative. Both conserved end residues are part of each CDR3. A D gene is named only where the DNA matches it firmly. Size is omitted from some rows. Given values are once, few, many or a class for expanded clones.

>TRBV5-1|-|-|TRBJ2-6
TGCGCCAGCAGCTTGTGGACGGGAGTTCTCTCTGGGGCCAACGGCCTGACTTTC
CASSLWTGVLSGANGLTF
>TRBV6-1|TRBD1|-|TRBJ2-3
TGTGCCAGCTTGAAAGACAGGGTCCATACGCAGTATTTT
CASLKDRVHTQYF
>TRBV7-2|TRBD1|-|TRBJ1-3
TGTGCCAGCAGCTCCCAGACAGGGTTTAGCGACACCATATATTTT
CASSSQTGFSDTIYF
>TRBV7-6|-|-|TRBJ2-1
TGTGCCAGCAGCCCCTACTCCTACAATGAGCAGTTCTTC
CASSPYSYNEQFF
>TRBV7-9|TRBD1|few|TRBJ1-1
TGTGCCAGCAGGCCAACAGGGGGCGCATCTGAAGCTTTCTTT
CASRPTGGASEAFF
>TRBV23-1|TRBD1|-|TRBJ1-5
TGCGCCAGCAGTCAATTCCCCAAAAAGACAGGGCCGAATAGCAATCAGCCCCAGCATTTT
CASSQFPKKTGPNSNQPQHF
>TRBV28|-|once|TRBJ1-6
TGTGCCAGCAGACTTAGCAACTTTGGAGGGTGGAATTCACCCCTCCACTTT
CASRLSNFGGWNSPLHF
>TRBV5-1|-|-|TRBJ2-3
TGCGCCAGCAGTTACGACAGGGGAGGGTTAGATACGCAGTATTTT
CASSYDRGGLDTQYF
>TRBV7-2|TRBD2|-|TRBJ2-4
TGTGCCAGCAGCTTAGTCGCCAGCGGGGGTGAAAACATTCAGTACTTC
CASSLVASGGENIQYF
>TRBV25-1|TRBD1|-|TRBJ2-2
TGTGCCAGCAGTGCGGGACAGGGGTTCGCCGGGGAGCTGTTTTTT
CASSAGQGFAGELFF
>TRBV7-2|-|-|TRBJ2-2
TGTGCCAGCAGCCCCTATTCCTACGGGGAGCTGTTTTTT
CASSPYSYGELFF
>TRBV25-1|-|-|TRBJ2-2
TGTGCCAGCAGCCGGGACAACCGGAACACCGGGGAGCTGTTTTTT
CASSRDNRNTGELFF
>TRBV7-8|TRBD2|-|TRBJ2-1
TGTGCCAGCAGCCCACTAGCGGGGGGGGGTGAGCAGTTCTTC
CASSPLAGGGEQFF
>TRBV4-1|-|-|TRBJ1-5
TGCGCCAGCAGCCAAGATTTTTTGCAGGGCCGCAATCAGCCCCAGCATTTT
CASSQDFLQGRNQPQHF
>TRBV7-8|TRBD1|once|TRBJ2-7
TGTGCCAGCAGCGACGAGGGGGCGGCCTACGAGCAGTACTTC
CASSDEGAAYEQYF
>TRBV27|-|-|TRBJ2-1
TGTGCCAGCAGTTTTAGTGATGAGCAGTTCTTC
CASSFSDEQFF
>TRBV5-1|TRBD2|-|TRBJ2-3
TGCGCCAGCAGCTTGGGACTAGCAGGGAGGGATACGCAGTATTTT
CASSLGLAGRDTQYF
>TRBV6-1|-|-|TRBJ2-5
TGTGCCAGCAGCCCCAGGGGCAGGGAGACCCAGTACTTC
CASSPRGRETQYF
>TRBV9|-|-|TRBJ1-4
TGTGCCAGCAGCGTAGCAGGGGCCGCAACTAATGAAAAACTGTTTTTT
CASSVAGAATNEKLFF
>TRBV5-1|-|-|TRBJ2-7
TGCGCCAGCAGCTTGGGCCAGGGTACCCACGAGCAGTACTTC
CASSLGQGTHEQYF
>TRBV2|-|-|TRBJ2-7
TGTGCCAGCAGTGAAACGGGCTCGGGAGTGGGCGAGCAGTACTTC
CASSETGSGVGEQYF
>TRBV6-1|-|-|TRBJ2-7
TGTGCCAGCCGTGATGCAACAGTTCTCTACGAGCAGTACTTC
CASRDATVLYEQYF
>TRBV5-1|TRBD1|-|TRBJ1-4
TGCGCCAGCAGCTTGGCCGGGACAGGCTTTGAAAAACTGTTTTTT
CASSLAGTGFEKLFF
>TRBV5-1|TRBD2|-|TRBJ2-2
TGCGCCAGCAGCTTGAATAGGCGGGAGGGTACCTTTTTGAACACCGGGGAGCTGTTTTTT
CASSLNRREGTFLNTGELFF
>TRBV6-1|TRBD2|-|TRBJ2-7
TGTGCCAGCAGTTGGGGCGGGGAGGGAGGGCCCAACTTTTCTTTC
CASSWGGEGGPNFSF
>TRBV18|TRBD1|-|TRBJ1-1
TGTGCCAGCTCACCAGGGACAGGGAACACTGAAGCTTTCTTT
CASSPGTGNTEAFF
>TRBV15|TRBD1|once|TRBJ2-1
TGTGCCACCAGCAGGATAGGACAGGCCTACGGAGAGCAGTTCTTC
CATSRIGQAYGEQFF
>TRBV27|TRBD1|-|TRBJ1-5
TGTGCCAGTCGGGGGTCCGAACCGGGACAGAATAGCAATCAGCCCCAGCATTTT
CASRGSEPGQNSNQPQHF
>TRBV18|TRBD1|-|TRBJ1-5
TGTGCCAGCTCCCCATCCCAGGGGGTCTTAGTTCAGCCCCAGCATTTT
CASSPSQGVLVQPQHF
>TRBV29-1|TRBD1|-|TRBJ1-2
TGCAGCGTCGGTGACAGGGGCCCTGGCTACACCTTC
CSVGDRGPGYTF
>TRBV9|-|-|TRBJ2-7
TGTGCCCCCAAGGGGTCTAGGGAGCAGTACTTC
CAPKGSREQYF
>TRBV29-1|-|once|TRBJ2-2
TGCAGCGCCACGAACACCGGGGAGCTGTTTTTT
CSATNTGELFF
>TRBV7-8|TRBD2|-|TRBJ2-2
TGTGCCAGCAGCCGGGAGCGGGGAGGGGAGCTGTTTTTT
CASSRERGGELFF
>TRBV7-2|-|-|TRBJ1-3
TGTGCCAGCAGCTCGGGGGGGGGAGGGCCTGGAAACACCATATATTTT
CASSSGGGGPGNTIYF
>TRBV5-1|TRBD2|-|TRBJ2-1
TGCGCCAGCAGCGAAGGAGCGGGATCTAACAATGAGCAGTTCTTC
CASSEGAGSNNEQFF
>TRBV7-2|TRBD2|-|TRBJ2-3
TGTGCCAGCAGCGCCCTAGCGGGAGGGCGGACAGATACGCAGTATTTT
CASSALAGGRTDTQYF
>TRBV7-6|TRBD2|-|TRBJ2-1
TGTGCCAGCAGCTTATCTAGGAGCGGGAGCAATGAGCAGTTCTTC
CASSLSRSGSNEQFF
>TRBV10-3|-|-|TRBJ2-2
TGTGCCATCAAGACAGACACCCGTTTCGCGAACACCGGGGAGCTGTTTTTT
CAIKTDTRFANTGELFF
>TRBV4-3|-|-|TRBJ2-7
TGCGCCAGCAGCCAAGAACGGTTGCACTACGAGCAGTACTTC
CASSQERLHYEQYF
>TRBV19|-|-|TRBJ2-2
TGTGCCACGGGACAGAACACCGGGGAGCTGTTTTTT
CATGQNTGELFF
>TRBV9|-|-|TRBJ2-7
TGTGCCAGCAGCCTAGGTTCCGGCGAGCAGTACTTC
CASSLGSGEQYF
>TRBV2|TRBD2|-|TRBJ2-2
TGTGCCAGCAGTCAGACTAGCGCGAACACCGGGGAGCTGTTTTTT
CASSQTSANTGELFF
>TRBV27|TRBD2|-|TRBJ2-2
TGTGCCACCTCACCTCTGGGACTAGCGGGAGGGGTCCCGGGGGAGCTGTTTTTT
CATSPLGLAGGVPGELFF
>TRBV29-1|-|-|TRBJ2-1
TGCAGCGTTGCCGAGGGCCATTACAATGAGCAGTTCTTC
CSVAEGHYNEQFF
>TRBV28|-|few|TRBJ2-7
TGTGCCAGCAGTTTTGAGGGTTTGGGATCCTACGAGCAGTACTTC
CASSFEGLGSYEQYF
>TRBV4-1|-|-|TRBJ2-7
TGCGCCAGCAGCCCTCAGGGGGCTAGCGGACGTGGCGAGCAGTACTTC
CASSPQGASGRGEQYF
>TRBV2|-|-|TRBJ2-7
TGTGCCAGCTCTTTGGGACATTCGAGCTCCTACGAGCAGTACTTC
CASSLGHSSSYEQYF
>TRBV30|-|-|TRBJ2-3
TGTGCCTGGAGCAGGGCAGATACGCAGTATTTT
CAWSRADTQYF
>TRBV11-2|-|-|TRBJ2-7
TGTGCCAGCAGCTTAGATCGGGGGACCCGTAGCTACGAGCAGTACTTC
CASSLDRGTRSYEQYF
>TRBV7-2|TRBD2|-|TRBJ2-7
TGTGCCAGCAGTTATGACGCGAGCGGGAGAGGCGAGCAGTACTTC
CASSYDASGRGEQYF
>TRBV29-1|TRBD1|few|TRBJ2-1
TGCAGCGGGAAGACAGGGGGGCTTATGGATGAGCAGTTCTTC
CSGKTGGLMDEQFF
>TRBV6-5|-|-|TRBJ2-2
TGTGCCAGCAGAATCCCTGGGAGCGGGGAGCTGTTTTTT
CASRIPGSGELFF
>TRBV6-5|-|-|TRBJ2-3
TGTGCCAGCAGTTTCCGGGACTGGGGCACAGATACGCAGTATTTT
CASSFRDWGTDTQYF
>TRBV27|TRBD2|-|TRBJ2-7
TGTGCCAGCAGTTCCGGGCCGAGAAGGGGACTAGCGGGATTGACCTACGAGCAGTACTTC
CASSSGPRRGLAGLTYEQYF